This TCR beta chain came from a study of cytomegalovirus exposure and HLA in healthy donors. Study-level results: For presence/absence analyses, sequencing depth was assumed to be roughly uniform across donors. In vitro confirmation showed a few CMV-associated chains to be CMV antigen specific. Follow-up analysis seemed to connect common viral pathogens with several of the most significant clusters identified. As immune exposure information, only CMV serostatus was available.

This clone has just one count. Its antigen is currently unknown. V shed 8 bases and J 7 bases; nucleotides not matched to a gene: 16. The CDR3 extends over 17 amino acids. Germline lookup yields CDR1 MNHEY and CDR2 SMNVEV (reference sequence). It was with 60 Vbeta and 13 Jbeta primers that the PCR ran. Assay: immunoSEQ multiplex PCR; the TCRdb copy retains only in-frame clones and omits some. The sample holds 150,000 to 200,000 clones; around 81% are singletons and the top ten take just over 2%. The source is a woman in her 30s in good health and CMV-seropositive. The sequencing sample was made of PBMCs. The J gene is TRBJ2-7, the V gene TRBV27; 14 positions agree with TRBD2. CDR3 sequence: CASCPGGLAGGRWEQYF. The CDR3 DNA sequence: TGTGCCAGCTGCCCAGGAGGACTAGCGGGAGGCAGGTGGGAGCAGTACTTC.